This T cell receptor beta chain was observed in a study of breast tumors, draining lymph nodes, adjacent tissues. TCRdb redid the calling of the multiplex PCR reads with MiXCR, one entry per CDR3 protein. The repertoire holds fewer than 200,000 distinct CDR3 sequences, about 30% seen once, with 3% to 4% in the top ten. Study-wide findings and caveats: Findings are consistent with lymph node origin and intratumoral expansion of most tumor T cells. Tumor TCR diversity was below lymph nodes but above nontumor tissue. Compared with basal-like, luminal-like tumors shared significantly more repertoire with nontumor tissue. Data only fit, rather than demonstrated, lymph node origin of most tumor T cells.

This clonotype occurred many times. Its matching antigen is unknown. The germline V and J ends were trimmed by 3 bases and 2 bases, with 4 bases remaining between them. CDR1 is WSHSY and CDR2 is SAAADI in the germline V gene. The CDR3 consists of 12 residues. The lymph nodes were axillary draining lymph nodes from breast cancer patients. The TCR comes from a female donor with breast cancer. Some clones in this sample may be carry-over from other donors' samples. Sample: axillary lymph node tissue. The chain carries TRBV10-2 and TRBJ1-2; D is ambiguous. The CDR3 nucleotides read TGCGCCAGCAGTGAACAGAACTATGGCTACACCTTC. It codes for CASSEQNYGYTF.